This T cell receptor beta chain was sequenced in a study of spatial heterogeneity in lung cancer. Study-wide points: Expanded alpha and beta TCR counts within tumors tracked tumor mutation counts.

By sample fraction, this clonotype is medium-sized. As yet, its antigen is unknown. Time point reported: sample taken at primary tumor resection. Each CDR3 protein is one row after TCRdb ran MiXCR on the 5' RACE reads. The sample gives approximately 3,000 distinct CDR3 sequences, 35% of which show up once; 9.5% to 15% is in the top ten. This clonotype was obtained from a female donor with early-stage non-small cell lung cancer. The sample here was lung tumor tissue, taken at surgery.

The DNA for the CDR3 is TGTGCCAGCAGTTTACTAGCGGGAGTTGAGACCCAGTACTTC. Protein: CASSLLAGVETQYF. The chain carries TRBV28 and TRBJ2-5, with 10 bases aligning to TRBD2. The length of the CDR3 is 14 residues. With V trimmed by 2 bases and J by 5 bases, 2 bases remained unmatched. CDR1 is MDHEN and CDR2 is SYDVKM in the germline V gene. Full variable domain (outside the CDR3, taken from reference TRBV28 and TRBJ2-5): DVKVTQSSRYLVKRTGEKVFLECVQDMDHENMFWYRQDPGLGLRLIYFSYDVKMKEKGDIPEGYSVSREKKERFSLILESASTNQTSMYLCASSLLAGVETQYFGPGTRLLVL.